This TCR beta chain originates from a study of T cells in Graves' hyperthyroidism and ophthalmopathy. TCR beta CDR3 regions were amplified from RNA transcripts. TCR CDR3 regions were first amplified by RT-PCR with HTBI primers. Each CDR3 protein is one row after TCRdb ran MiXCR on the multiplex PCR reads. The sample holds roughly 520,000 distinct CDR3 sequences, 24% seen once. Study findings and constraints: Most thyroid-expanded clonotypes above 0.001 were also found in blood.

This clonotype appeared many times. Its specificity is not known. Germline CDR1 MNHEY, CDR2 SVGAGI. Trimming cost V 5 bases and J 3 bases, with 11 bases left between them. The CDR3 is 14 residues long. Input material: blood. The clonotype comes from a woman in her 30s with Graves' ophthalmopathy. J is TRBJ1-5 and V is TRBV6-5; tentative D call: TRBD1 (6 bases). Here the CDR3 reads CASSLQGYNQPQHF. Here the CDR3 DNA reads TGTGCCAGCAGTCTACAGGGTTACAATCAGCCCCAGCATTTT.